This T cell receptor beta chain was recorded in a study of CD8 T cells in ankylosing spondylitis. The study's findings and limits: Characteristic, it appeared, of ankylosing spondylitis blood was a TCR beta motif of seven or eight highly homologous variants.

This clonotype was seen ten or more times. Its matching antigen is unknown. Germline CDR1 and CDR2: SQVTM and ANQGSEA. The CDR3 has 12 residues. V lost 4 bases and J lost 3; bases outside the gene matches: 2. Molecular-barcoded quantitative 5'-RACE produced these TCR beta libraries. Each CDR3 protein is one row after TCRdb ran MiXCR on the 5' RACE reads. The table records 180,000 or so distinct CDR3 sequences, 11% of them present only once. The origin of this receptor is a male donor with ankylosing spondylitis or in good health (not recorded which). Sequenced sample: blood, either unsorted or a sorted T cell fraction (not recorded which). The chain combines TRBV29-1 with TRBJ2-7; 8 bases line up with TRBD2. The CDR3 DNA reads as TGCAGCGTTGGGCTAGCGGGCTACGAGCAGTACTTC. Encoded protein: CSVGLAGYEQYF.